Listed here are 27 T cell receptor beta chains from one sample, sequenced in a study of T cell clonotyping in hematopoietic cell transplantation (dated by TCRdb to about 2021). This specimen's time point label, interpreted: recipient sample about 28 days before transplant, after cytoreduction. Library preparation used the immunoSEQ multiplex PCR assay. Imported from immuneACCESS, the table was reduced by TCRdb to in-frame sequences with V and J called. These copies leave out some clones; in studies compared against another copy, an unresolved V gene accounts for under half, and the cause of the remainder is not known. For this sample the table gives about 28,000 clones, of which about 92% were detected only once. The top ten clones comprise around 2.4% of the sample. The specimen comprised peripheral blood mononuclear cells, sampled before stem cell transplant. These receptors originate from a man in his forties or fifties with acute myeloid leukemia. Some clones in this sample may be carry-over from other donors' samples.

J is TRBJ1-2 and V is TRBV5-6; no clear D gene. CDR1 is SGHDT, CDR2 YYEEEE, per germline. The CDR3 loop spans 14 amino acids. Trimming cost V 4 bases and J 1 base, with 11 bases left between them. The CDR3 sequence: CASSTGNLNYGYTF. DNA for the CDR3: TGTGCCAGCAGCACGGGGAACCTTAACTATGGCTACACCTTC.

This rearrangement joins TRBV6-6 to TRBJ2-3; 11 bases line up with TRBD2. CDR3 length equals 15 residues. Losses at the gene ends were 2 bases for V and 5 bases for J; bases not matched to a gene: 3. The germline gives CDR1 MNHNY, CDR2 SVGAGI (reference sequence). For the CDR3, the DNA is TGTGCCAGCAGTTACGTAGCGGGGGGGAGAGATACGCAGTATTTT. It yields the protein CASSYVAGGRDTQYF.

This clone was detected only once. The rearrangement links TRBV6-6 to TRBJ2-2, with D possibly being TRBD2 (6 bases). The CDR3 contains 14 residues. V lost 4 bases and J lost 6, with 12 bases in between. Germline V gene sequence: CDR1 MNHNY, CDR2 SVGAGI (reference sequence). Here the CDR3 reads CASSLVSGAGELFF. CDR3 nucleotides: TGTGCCAGCAGTTTAGTATCGGGAGCCGGGGAGCTGTTTTTT.

The genes are TRBV7-2 and TRBJ2-1; D call uncertain. This CDR3 comprises 13 residues. V shed 0 bases and J shed 10 bases, with 10 bases lying between them. Germline-derived CDR1 and CDR2 are SGHTA and FQGNSA. This CDR3 reads CASSLAYLREQFF. In nucleotides, the CDR3 is TGTGCCAGCAGCTTAGCGTACCTGCGGGAGCAGTTCTTC. The whole variable domain, filled in from reference TRBV7-2 and TRBJ2-1, reads GAGVSQSPSNKVTEKGKDVELRCDPISGHTALYWYRQSLGQGLEFLIYFQGNSAPDKSGLPSDRFSAERTGGSVSTLTIQRTQQEDSAVYLCASSLAYLREQFFGPGTRLTVL.

The chain has TRBV30 and TRBJ1-4, with 11 positions matching TRBD1. CDR1 is GTSNPN and CDR2 is SVGIG in the germline V gene (reference sequence). V shed 7 bases, J shed 2 bases, and the junction held 3 bases outside the gene matches. The CDR3 contains 14 residues. In DNA, the CDR3 is TGTGCCTTGGGACAGGGGGGGACTAATGAAAAACTGTTTTTT. Residues: CALGQGGTNEKLFF. The complete variable domain, with remaining parts taken from reference TRBV30 and TRBJ1-4, reads SQTIHQWPATLVQPVGSPLSLECTVEGTSNPNLYWYRQAAGRGLQLLFYSVGIGQISSEVPQNLSASRPQDRQFILSSKKLLLSDSGFYLCALGQGGTNEKLFFGSGTQLSVL.

The chain couples TRBV30 to TRBJ1-5; TRBD1 aligns across 7 bases. There are 15 residues in the CDR3. CDR1 and CDR2 from the germline V gene are GTSNPN and SVGIG (reference sequence). J lost 7 bases, V lost 0 bases, and 9 bases had no gene match. The CDR3 DNA sequence: TGTGCCTGGAGTGTAAGAGGGGGCGCCAGGCAGCCCCAGCATTTT. Residues: CAWSVRGGARQPQHF.

This chain connects TRBV28 to TRBJ1-2; the D gene is possibly TRBD1 (5 bases). Germline CDR1 is MDHEN and CDR2 is SYDVKM. The CDR3 covers 15 residues. Trimming cost V 5 bases and J 1 base, with 14 bases left between them. The CDR3 loop is CASSGPGEGNYGYTF. The CDR3, as DNA: TGTGCCAGCAGTGGACCGGGGGAGGGTAACTATGGCTACACCTTC.

This chain uses TRBV11-2 with TRBJ2-7, with a possible D match to TRBD2 (5 bases). Germline V lookup: CDR1 SGHAT, CDR2 FQNNGV. V was trimmed by 5 bases and J by 3 bases, leaving 14 bases between them. This CDR3 region has 14 residues. CDR3 loop: CASSHIARGYEQYF. For the CDR3, the DNA is TGTGCCAGCAGCCATATTGCCCGGGGCTACGAGCAGTACTTC.

The rearrangement joins TRBV19 to TRBJ1-1; D is perhaps TRBD1 (5 bases). V was trimmed by 3 bases and J by 3 bases, leaving 14 bases between them. The CDR3 has 15 residues. Per germline, CDR1 LNHDA and CDR2 SQIVND (reference sequence). The CDR3 sequence is CASSIGGSGYTEAFF. The CDR3 DNA follows: TGTGCCAGTAGTATTGGGGGTTCGGGGTACACTGAAGCTTTCTTT.

The V gene is TRBV7-9, the J gene TRBJ1-4; D is possibly TRBD1 (5 bases). The CDR3 runs to 14 residues. Germline V gene sequence: CDR1 SEHNR, CDR2 FQNEAQ (reference sequence). Trimming took off 6 bases at V and 5 bases at J, with 13 bases between the two ends. The CDR3 spells CASSLTGTNEKLFF. The CDR3 DNA reads as TGTGCCAGCAGTCTCACCGGGACGAATGAAAAACTGTTTTTT.

The chain employs TRBV6-5 and TRBJ1-1; 7 positions agree with TRBD1. With 5 bases clipped from V and 4 bases from J, the junction kept 7 bases outside the gene matches. This CDR3 has 14 residues. In germline, CDR1 is MNHEY, CDR2 SVGAGI. Here the CDR3 reads CASSRQGFSTEAFF. In DNA, the CDR3 is TGTGCCAGCAGTCGACAGGGATTTAGCACTGAAGCTTTCTTT.

This chain links TRBV11-2 with TRBJ2-3; D is undetermined. V was clipped by 4 bases and J by 6 bases, with 14 bases between them. The germline gives CDR1 SGHAT, CDR2 FQNNGV. The CDR3 contains 14 residues. CDR3: CASSWASKDDTQYF. CDR3 nucleotides: TGTGCCAGCAGCTGGGCTAGTAAGGACGATACGCAGTATTTT.

V is TRBV19 and J is TRBJ2-6, with 11 positions matching TRBD1. V was pared by 4 bases and J by 0 bases, with 11 bases of the junction left unmatched. The CDR3 totals 20 residues. Germline V CDR1 and CDR2: LNHDA, SQIVND (reference sequence). CDR3 nucleotide sequence: TGTGCCAGTAGTACGCAACCCGGGACAGGGGGTATCTCTGGGGCCAACGTCCTGACTTTC. Translating it yields CASSTQPGTGGISGANVLTF.

The gene calls are TRBV7-9 and TRBJ1-1; possibly TRBD1 for D (5 bases). Germline CDR1 and CDR2: SEHNR and FQNEAQ (reference sequence). V lost 10 bases to trimming and J lost 0 bases, with 15 bases between them. This CDR3 is built from 14 residues. The DNA for the CDR3 is TGTGCCACACGGCTGGGGGAAATGAACACTGAAGCTTTCTTT. Protein sequence: CATRLGEMNTEAFF.

This clone was detected only once. The genes are TRBV5-6 and TRBJ1-1, with D uncertain. The germline V gene has CDR1 SGHDT and CDR2 YYEEEE. Trimming cost V 4 bases and J 2 bases, with 9 bases left between them. The CDR3 contains 13 residues. Here the CDR3 reads CASSLDPNTEAFF. CDR3 bases: TGTGCCAGCAGCCTGGACCCTAACACTGAAGCTTTCTTT.

The chain links TRBV7-2 to TRBJ1-3, with D possibly TRBD1 on 6 matching bases. The germline V gene encodes CDR1 SGHTA and CDR2 FQGNSA. V gave up 1 base and J gave up 0 bases, with 10 bases separating them. The CDR3 sequence is 16 residues long. The DNA for the CDR3 is TGTGCCAGCAGCTTAGGACAGGCGGTCTCTGGAAACACCATATATTTT. Its protein is CASSLGQAVSGNTIYF. The full variable domain, with the rest looked up from reference TRBV7-2 and TRBJ1-3, is GAGVSQSPSNKVTEKGKDVELRCDPISGHTALYWYRQSLGQGLEFLIYFQGNSAPDKSGLPSDRFSAERTGGSVSTLTIQRTQQEDSAVYLCASSLGQAVSGNTIYFGEGSWLTVV.

This clone appeared a few times. V gene TRBV10-3 combines with J gene TRBJ1-5; tentatively, D is TRBD1 (5 bases). CDR1 ENHRY and CDR2 SYGVKD come from the germline V gene. Between the trimmed V and J ends, which lost 11 bases and 0 bases, there was a span of 14 bases. The CDR3 is made up of 14 amino acids. The CDR3 DNA is TGTGCCCACTGCAGGGCCTATAGCAATCAGCCCCAGCATTTT. Translated, it gives CAHCRAYSNQPQHF.

The chain recombines TRBV28 with TRBJ2-1; no definite D call. CDR3 length: 13 amino acids. Germline CDR1 is MDHEN and CDR2 is SYDVKM. V lost 8 bases, J lost 7 bases, and 15 bases lay in between. The CDR3 region is CASGLTVMNEQFF. The CDR3 nucleotides are TGTGCCAGCGGCTTGACGGTGATGAATGAGCAGTTCTTC.

Remarks on this clone: Relative to the germline gene, one junction end is altered; a read error may explain this. The chain combines TRBV28 with TRBJ2-7, with D perhaps TRBD1 (6 bases). CDR1 and CDR2 (germline): MDHEN, SYDVKM. The CDR3 has 15 amino acids. The CDR3 DNA reads as TGTACCAGCACCTCCCCCCAGGGGCTATCCTACGAGCAGTACTTC. Its translation: CTSTSPQGLSYEQYF.

The V gene is TRBV7-8, the J gene TRBJ1-1; D is uncertain. Germline V CDR1 and CDR2: SGHVS, FQNEAQ. With 1 base removed from V and 6 bases from J, the gap between germline ends came to 12 bases. This CDR3 region has 14 residues. CDR3 residues: CASSLGRSTAEAFF. CDR3 in DNA: TGTGCCAGCAGCTTAGGAAGGTCAACTGCTGAAGCTTTCTTT.

J is TRBJ2-2 and V is TRBV28; D is perhaps TRBD2 (5 bases). The V and J ends lost 3 bases and 0 bases respectively, with 14 bases between them. In germline, CDR1 is MDHEN, CDR2 SYDVKM. The CDR3 runs to 17 residues. DNA for the CDR3: TGTGCCAGCAGTTTGATTAGGGAGTCCGCGAACACCGGGGAGCTGTTTTTT. Translation gives CASSLIRESANTGELFF.

The chain has TRBV9 and TRBJ1-1; 8 bases are a match to TRBD1. The CDR3 is 16 residues long. V lost 4 bases and J lost 0; bases outside the gene matches: 8. Germline V gene sequence: CDR1 SGDLS, CDR2 YYNGEE. This chain's CDR3 is CASSPRTGSMNTEAFF. Here the CDR3 DNA reads TGTGCCAGCAGCCCCCGGACAGGGTCCATGAACACTGAAGCTTTCTTT.

The chain combines TRBV2 with TRBJ2-1, with D perhaps matching TRBD1 or TRBD2 (5 bases each). Germline loops: CDR1 SNHLY, CDR2 FYNNEI. Trimming shortened V by 3 bases and J by 7 bases, and 10 bases separated the two germline ends. The CDR3 runs 13 residues. The CDR3 DNA is TGTGCCAGCAGTGAGCAGGGAGTAAATGAGCAGTTCTTC. Its translation: CASSEQGVNEQFF.

The count of this clone is one. J is TRBJ2-2 and V is TRBV7-2; tentatively, D is TRBD1 or TRBD2 (5 bases each). The germline V gene encodes CDR1 SGHTA and CDR2 FQGNSA. The CDR3 sequence is 16 residues long. The germline V and J ends were trimmed by 2 bases and 6 bases, with 16 bases remaining between them. This CDR3 reads CASSLLIGTPPGELFF. Here the CDR3 DNA reads TGTGCCAGCAGCTTACTGATCGGGACGCCTCCCGGGGAGCTGTTTTTT.

This clone was counted a few times. V gene TRBV28 combines with J gene TRBJ1-6, with 7 bases lining up with TRBD1. Germline CDR1 MDHEN, CDR2 SYDVKM. V was pared by 5 bases and J by 10 bases, with 8 bases of the junction left unmatched. This CDR3 spans 14 amino acids. The CDR3 DNA is TGTGCCAGCAGTCTTCGTAGGGGACAGTCACCCCTCCACTTT. Its protein product is CASSLRRGQSPLHF.

This chain joins TRBV11-3 and TRBJ2-7, with D perhaps matching TRBD1 (6 bases). CDR3 length equals 15 residues. V dropped 5 bases and J dropped 2 bases, with 16 bases sitting between them. Germline CDR1 and CDR2: SGHNT and YENEEA. CDR3 sequence: CASSPGAGSTYEQYF. Here the CDR3 DNA reads TGTGCCAGCAGCCCAGGGGCTGGGAGCACCTACGAGCAGTACTTC.

The V and J genes are TRBV19 and TRBJ2-7; TRBD2 matches 10 bases. The germline CDR1 and CDR2 sequences are LNHDA and SQIVND (reference sequence). The CDR3 runs 16 residues. With V trimmed by 6 bases and J by 2 bases, 10 bases remained unmatched. The CDR3 sequence: CASSPRSGRITYEQYF. CDR3 coding DNA: TGTGCCAGTAGCCCTCGTAGCGGGAGGATCACCTACGAGCAGTACTTC.